This T cell receptor (beta chain) emerged from a study of regulatory T cells in long-lasting Graves disease. CDR3 regions were amplified by Arm-PCR using iRepertoire HTBI primers to build TCR beta libraries. TCRdb processed the multiplex PCR reads anew with MiXCR; each CDR3 protein has one entry. Counted here are about 540,000 distinct CDR3 sequences, 13% occurring once; the ten biggest clones make up roughly 10%. This clonotype was picked up many times. Time point noted: newly diagnosed GD, antithyroid drugs for less than 3 months. PBMC-extracted RNA yielded the TCR library. This CDR3 region has 12 residues. The germline CDR1 and CDR2 sequences are SQVTM and ANQGSEA. These data are also associated with another study on T cells in Graves' hyperthyroidism and ophthalmopathy. As reported in that work: Calling Graves' hyperthyroidism stable meant ophthalmopathy did not progress within 18 months. Separating ophthalmopathy from stable hyperthyroidism was achieved by a 13 V-J model.

The gene calls are TRBV29-1 and TRBJ2-3, with TRBD1 as a possible D gene (6 bases). The source of this sequence is a man aged 25-45 years with Graves disease. Sequencing was performed on peripheral blood mononuclear cells (PBMCs), taken at new diagnosis, from a patient treated with antithyroid drugs. The CDR3 DNA follows: TGCAGTGCCGGGACAACCACAGATACGCAGTATTTT. Translation gives CSAGTTTDTQYF.